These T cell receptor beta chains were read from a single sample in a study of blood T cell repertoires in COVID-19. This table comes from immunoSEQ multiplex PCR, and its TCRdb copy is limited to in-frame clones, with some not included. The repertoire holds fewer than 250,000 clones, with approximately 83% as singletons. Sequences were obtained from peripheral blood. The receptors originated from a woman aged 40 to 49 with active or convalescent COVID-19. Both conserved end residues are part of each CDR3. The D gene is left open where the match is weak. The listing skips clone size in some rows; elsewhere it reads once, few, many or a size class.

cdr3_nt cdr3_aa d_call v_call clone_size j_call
TGCGCCAGCAGCCCCCAGGACAGGGTGAACACTGAAGCTTTCTTT CASSPQDRVNTEAFF TRBD1 TRBV5-1 - TRBJ1-1
TGCGCCAGCAGCTCACAGAGCGGGCCGTCCTACGAGCAGTACTTC CASSSQSGPSYEQYF - TRBV5-1 once TRBJ2-7
TGCGCCAGCAGTTCAAGACTAGCGGGAGCAGATACGCAGTATTTT CASSSRLAGADTQYF TRBD2 TRBV10-2 once TRBJ2-3
TGCAGCGCCTCGGGCCGGACTAGCGCTGACAATGAGCAGTTCTTC CSASGRTSADNEQFF TRBD2 TRBV29-1 - TRBJ2-1
TGTGCCAGCAGTCACGACAGAGAGCAGTACTTC CASSHDREQYF - TRBV6-6 - TRBJ2-7
TGTGCCAGCTCACCCCATCGAGAGAGCGAGCAGTACTTC CASSPHRESEQYF - TRBV18 - TRBJ2-7
TGTGCCAGCAGTCCCGGGACAGGGGGGGAGACCCAGTACTTC CASSPGTGGETQYF TRBD1 TRBV6-5 - TRBJ2-5
TGCGCCAGCAGCCAAGAGGGACTAGCGTACTACAATGAGCAGTTCTTC CASSQEGLAYYNEQFF TRBD2 TRBV4-3 once TRBJ2-1
TGTGCCAGCAGTGAACAGGGGGCGGTGTACGAGCAGTACTTC CASSEQGAVYEQYF TRBD1 TRBV6-1 - TRBJ2-7
TGCGCCAGCAGCCAGTCGGGGGGGATGAACACTGAAGCTTTCTTT CASSQSGGMNTEAFF - TRBV4-3 - TRBJ1-1
TGTGCCAGCAGCCCGGGACACCGCAATCAGCCCCAGCATTTT CASSPGHRNQPQHF - TRBV5-6 once TRBJ1-5
TGTGCCAGCAGTGAAGGGCTAGCGGGACAAGAGACCCAGTACTTC CASSEGLAGQETQYF TRBD2 TRBV2 - TRBJ2-5
TGTGCCAGCAGGTCGCATCAGGGGGGATCCTACGAGCAGTACTTC CASRSHQGGSYEQYF - TRBV6-5 - TRBJ2-7
TGTGCCAGCAGCCCTACTAGCGGGGGGGCCGAGTCATCCTACAATGAGCAGTTCTTC CASSPTSGGAESSYNEQFF TRBD2 TRBV4-2 - TRBJ2-1
TGTGCCAGCAGCTTACATCATGGACAGGGGGAAGAGACCCAGTACTTC CASSLHHGQGEETQYF TRBD1 TRBV13 - TRBJ2-5
TGTGCCAGCACCAAGGGAGGGACGAATCAGCCCCAGCATTTT CASTKGGTNQPQHF - TRBV5-6 - TRBJ1-5
TGTGCCAGCAGCCCACTAGCGGGGGGCCAGACCCAGTACTTC CASSPLAGGQTQYF TRBD2 TRBV6-2/TRBV6-3 - TRBJ2-5
TGCAGTGGTTGTGACAGGACTATGAACACTGAAGCTTTCTTT CSGCDRTMNTEAFF - TRBV20-1 - TRBJ1-1
TGTGCCACCAGTGATCCGGGACAGGGGATACTAGCTAACTATGGCTACACCTTC CATSDPGQGILANYGYTF TRBD1 TRBV24-1 - TRBJ1-2
TGTGCCAGCAGCTCCGGGACAGGGGCCCCTAACTATGGCTACACCTTC CASSSGTGAPNYGYTF TRBD1 TRBV9 - TRBJ1-2
TGTGCCAGCAGCACGAATACAGGGGCTATTCAGTACTTC CASSTNTGAIQYF TRBD1 TRBV7-9 - TRBJ2-4
TGCAGTGCTAGTGTCCCGGGAGGCCTCGACATTCAGTACTTC CSASVPGGLDIQYF TRBD2 TRBV20-1 - TRBJ2-4
TGTGCCAGCAGCTTTAGGGGTGGTAATGAGCAGTTCTTC CASSFRGGNEQFF - TRBV11-3 many TRBJ2-1
TGTGCCAGCAGCTCGTCCGGGGCAGGGGGTCAGCCCCAGCATTTT CASSSSGAGGQPQHF TRBD1 TRBV7-2 - TRBJ1-5
TGTGCCACCAGTGAAACTCGGGCGGGGGGGTACAATGAGCAGTTCTTC CATSETRAGGYNEQFF TRBD2 TRBV24-1 - TRBJ2-1
TGTGCCAGCAGCTTAGAGCTAGCAGATACGCAGTATTTT CASSLELADTQYF - TRBV11-2 - TRBJ2-3
TGTGCCAGCAGTTACTCGCCCCGGGCGGACGGGGGGGGAATGAACACTGAAGCTTTCTTT CASSYSPRADGGGMNTEAFF - TRBV6-2/TRBV6-3 - TRBJ1-1
TGTGCCAGCAGCCTGGGTGGGGGGACTACCTACGAGCAGTACTTC CASSLGGGTTYEQYF TRBD2 TRBV7-3 - TRBJ2-7